This T cell receptor beta chain was sequenced for a study of OX40 agonist ivuxolimab in advanced cancers. With baseline, cycle 4 day 1, and cycle 7 day 1 as timepoints, blood was sampled. The protocol was immunoSEQ multiplex PCR, while the TCRdb copy is restricted to in-frame clones and leaves out a portion. The data contain about 32,000 clones, around 84% of them singletons. The CDR3 sequence is 14 residues long. The ends were cut back, 5 bases at V and 1 base at J, with 11 bases in the middle. Germline V gene data show CDR1 as MNHEY and CDR2 as SMNVEV (reference sequence). Concerning this clone itself: Its antigen is still unknown.

Findings of the study overall: Among T cells, CD8+ cells averaged more expanded clones than CD4+ cells.

Source: CD4+ or CD8+ T cells sorted from blood, taken in a trial of the OX40 agonist ivuxolimab. The J gene is TRBJ2-5, the V gene TRBV27; possibly TRBD2 for D (5 bases). This sequence was found in an adult with an advanced solid tumor such as melanoma, head and neck, liver or kidney cancer. The DNA for the CDR3 is TGTGCCAGCAGTCGCCGGGAAACCCAAGAGACCCAGTACTTC. This translates into CASSRRETQETQYF.